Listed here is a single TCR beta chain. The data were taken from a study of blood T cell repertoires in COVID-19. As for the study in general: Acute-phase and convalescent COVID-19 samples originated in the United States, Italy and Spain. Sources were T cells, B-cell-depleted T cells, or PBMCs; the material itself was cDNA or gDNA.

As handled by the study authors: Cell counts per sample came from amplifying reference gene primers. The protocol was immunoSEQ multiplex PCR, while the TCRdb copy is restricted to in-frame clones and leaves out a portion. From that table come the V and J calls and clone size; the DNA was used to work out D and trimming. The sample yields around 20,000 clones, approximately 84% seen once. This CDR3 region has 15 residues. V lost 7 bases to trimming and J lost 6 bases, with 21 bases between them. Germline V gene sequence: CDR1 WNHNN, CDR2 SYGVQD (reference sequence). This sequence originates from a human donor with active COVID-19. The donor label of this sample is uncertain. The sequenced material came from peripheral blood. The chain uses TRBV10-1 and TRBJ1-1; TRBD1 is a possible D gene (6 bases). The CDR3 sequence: CASTEGRGAGAEAFF. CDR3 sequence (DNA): TGCGCCAGCACCGAGGGCCGGGGGGCCGGGGCTGAAGCTTTCTTT.